The 24 T cell receptor beta chains listed next were all sequenced from one sample in a study of regulatory T cells in long-lasting Graves disease. The time point was: persistent/refractory GD, antithyroid drugs over 5 years with positive TRAb. From PBMCs, RNA was extracted and then used to make the TCR library. Building the TCR beta libraries relied on iRepertoire HTBI primers, and CDR3 regions underwent Arm-PCR. TCRdb re-called the multiplex PCR reads with MiXCR, one entry per CDR3 protein. The table includes roughly 450,000 distinct CDR3 sequences, roughly 22% detected once. The sample here was peripheral blood mononuclear cells (PBMCs), taken when the disease was refractory, from a patient treated with antithyroid drugs. The receptors derive from a female donor with Graves disease.

CDR3 nucleotides: TGCGCCAGCAGCTTAGGCAGCGGGGGGCCACAAGAGACCCAGTACTTC. Translated: CASSLGSGGPQETQYF. V and J are TRBV4-1 and TRBJ2-5; 9 nucleotides agree with TRBD2. Trimming took 5 bases from V and 2 from J; bases not matched to a gene: 9. This CDR3 has 16 amino acids. CDR1 and CDR2 from the germline V gene are MGHRA and YSYEKL.

This clonotype was detected ten times or more. V and J are TRBV6-2 or TRBV6-3 and TRBJ2-7, with TRBD2 identical over 8 bases. The CDR3 runs to 14 residues. Trimming at V came to 6 bases and at J to 7 bases, leaving 11 bases not matched to a gene. In germline, CDR1 is MNHEY, CDR2 SVGEGT. CDR3 nucleotides: TGTGCCAGCAGCCGGACTAGCCCCTCACGGGAGCAGTACTTC. The encoded protein is CASSRTSPSREQYF.

This clonotype was counted only a few times. This chain uses TRBV19 with TRBJ1-1, with D possibly being TRBD1 (5 bases). CDR1 and CDR2 from the germline V gene are LNHDA and SQIVND (reference sequence). This CDR3 region has 13 residues. V lost 8 bases and J 4 bases, leaving 14 bases between the germline ends. CDR3 residues: CASRRGVGTEAFF. CDR3 nucleotides: TGTGCCAGTCGACGGGGGGTCGGCACTGAAGCTTTCTTT. Variable domain in full (rest from reference TRBV19 and TRBJ1-1): DGGITQSPKYLFRKEGQNVTLSCEQNLNHDAMYWYRQDPGQGLRLIYYSQIVNDFQKGDIAEGYSVSREKKESFPLTVTSAQKNPTAFYLCASRRGVGTEAFFGQGTRLTVV.

V gene TRBV6-1 combines with J gene TRBJ2-7; D is perhaps TRBD1 or TRBD2 (5 bases each). Trimming cost V 7 bases and J 2 bases, with 15 bases left between them. Germline CDR1 is MNHNS and CDR2 is SASEGT. The CDR3 has 14 amino acids. In nucleotides, the CDR3 is TGTGCCAGCACCCGAGGGCAGGGTACCTACGAGCAGTACTTC. Protein product: CASTRGQGTYEQYF.

This clonotype was recorded at least ten times. The V and J genes are TRBV6-1 and TRBJ2-7; D might be TRBD1 (6 bases). V was cut by 6 bases and J by 1 base, with 10 bases left in between. This CDR3 region has 13 residues. Germline V gene data show CDR1 as MNHNS and CDR2 as SASEGT. This CDR3 is CASRRDISYEQYF. DNA of the CDR3: TGTGCCAGCAGACGGGACATATCCTACGAGCAGTACTTC.

This clonotype has ten or more counts. The chain couples TRBV6-2 or TRBV6-3 to TRBJ1-4, with D unresolved. V lost 5 bases to trimming and J lost 3 bases, with 13 bases between them. Germline V gives CDR1 MNHEY, CDR2 SVGEGT. This CDR3 contains 15 residues. This chain's CDR3 is CASSDLGAANEKLFF. DNA for the CDR3: TGTGCCAGCAGTGACCTGGGAGCGGCTAATGAAAAACTGTTTTTT.

This clonotype was observed many times. The chain carries TRBV29-1 and TRBJ2-7; 10 bases align to TRBD2. The germline V gene encodes CDR1 SQVTM and CDR2 ANQGSEA. The CDR3 is 13 residues long. Unmatched junction bases numbered 7, after V lost 4 bases and J lost 7 bases. CDR3 nucleotides: TGCAGCGTTGGGACTAGCGGACGAGGGGAGCAGTACTTC. It encodes CSVGTSGRGEQYF.

This clonotype was counted ten times or more. The chain recombines TRBV7-2 with TRBJ1-1; D remains ambiguous. V was shortened by 8 bases and J by 0 bases, with 13 bases between the two germline ends. The CDR3 length is 14 residues. CDR1 SGHTA and CDR2 FQGNSA come from the germline V gene. CDR3 sequence (DNA): TGTGCCAGCTCATTTGTCGGGTTGAACACTGAAGCTTTCTTT. Translated: CASSFVGLNTEAFF.

Comments on this clonotype: A much larger clone lies one base from this, so it may be a read error. V gene TRBV6-1 combines with J gene TRBJ1-4; D may be TRBD1 (5 bases). The V gene lost 10 bases and the J gene lost 8 bases, with 17 bases spanning the gap. The CDR3 contains 13 residues. Germline assignment: CDR1 MNHNS and CDR2 SASEGT. CDR3 protein: CAICEQEGEKLFF. CDR3 nucleotide sequence: TGTGCCATCTGTGAACAGGAAGGAGAAAAACTGTTTTTT.

The chain uses TRBV30 and TRBJ2-5, with D unclear. Per germline, CDR1 GTSNPN and CDR2 SVGIG (reference sequence). The V end lost 3 bases, the J end lost 3 bases, and 8 bases lay between the germline ends. The CDR3 extends over 12 amino acids. The CDR3 DNA reads TGTGCCTGGAGCCGGGCGGAAGAGACCCAGTACTTC. Encoded protein: CAWSRAEETQYF.

As to this clonotype: It may be a read error: a sequence one base away is much more abundant. This sequence joins TRBV28 and TRBJ1-4; 7 nucleotides agree with TRBD1. CDR3 size: 13 residues. Per germline, CDR1 MDHEN and CDR2 SYDVKM. The V and J ends lost 7 bases and 5 bases, in that order; junction bases with no gene match: 4. The CDR3 region has the DNA TGTGCCAGCAAGGGGGCAGTGAATGAAAAACTGTTTTTT. Translating it yields CASKGAVNEKLFF. The whole variable domain, remainder taken from reference TRBV28 and TRBJ1-4, is DVKVTQSSRYLVKRTGEKVFLECVQDMDHENMFWYRQDPGLGLRLIYFSYDVKMKEKGDIPEGYSVSREKKERFSLILESASTNQTSMYLCASKGAVNEKLFFGSGTQLSVL.

There are a few counts of this clonotype. This chain joins TRBV12-3 or TRBV12-4 and TRBJ2-3, with 7 bases that match TRBD2. With V trimmed by 3 bases and J by 3 bases, 6 bases remained unmatched. This CDR3 spans 15 amino acids. The CDR3 DNA follows: TGTGCCAGCAGTTTTGTTGGGGGGGGAACAGATACGCAGTATTTT. The encoded protein is CASSFVGGGTDTQYF.

This clonotype was seen many times. The chain employs TRBV6-5 and TRBJ2-7, with 8 bases that match TRBD1. The CDR3 covers 13 residues. V trimming: 2 bases; J trimming: 4 bases; junction bases outside the gene matches: 1. Germline values: CDR1 MNHEY, CDR2 SVGAGI. The CDR3 DNA reads TGTGCCAGCAGTTACGACAGGGGTTACGAGCAGTACTTC. Amino acid sequence: CASSYDRGYEQYF.

About this clonotype: A much larger clonotype is one base distant, so this may be a read error. The chain links TRBV6-2 or TRBV6-3 to TRBJ1-1, with a possible D match to TRBD1 (5 bases). CDR1 is MNHEY and CDR2 is SVGEGT in the germline V gene. Trimming left V 7 bases short and J 0 bases short, with 18 bases between. This CDR3 region has 16 residues. CDR3 sequence reads: CASIDRRGSMNTEAFF. As DNA, the CDR3 is TGTGCCAGCATTGATAGACGGGGGTCTATGAACACTGAAGCTTTCTTT.

This clonotype showed up many times. CDR3 loop: CSARTTSGSSEQYF. The CDR3, as DNA: TGCAGTGCTAGGACGACTAGCGGGAGCAGCGAGCAGTACTTC. The V gene is TRBV20-1, the J gene TRBJ2-7, with 12 bases identical to TRBD2. The CDR3 is 14 amino acids. Germline values: CDR1 DFQATT, CDR2 SNEGSKA (reference sequence). J was trimmed by 6 bases and V by 3 bases; bases with no gene match: 6.

This chain connects TRBV10-3 to TRBJ1-1; D remains ambiguous. The CDR3 contains 15 residues. Germline lookup yields CDR1 ENHRY and CDR2 SYGVKD. The V gene lost 0 bases and the J gene lost 1 base, with 9 bases spanning the gap. The CDR3 loop is CAISESKGPNTEAFF. CDR3 nucleotides: TGTGCCATCAGTGAGTCGAAGGGCCCGAACACTGAAGCTTTCTTT.

Only one count was recorded for this clonotype. V and J are TRBV5-4 and TRBJ1-1, with D possibly being TRBD1 (5 bases). CDR1 is SGHNT and CDR2 is YYREEE in the germline V gene (reference sequence). The CDR3 is 14 residues long. V gave up 3 bases and J gave up 1 base, with 10 bases separating them. The CDR3 here is CASSWIQGNTEAFF. The DNA of the CDR3 is TGTGCCAGCAGCTGGATCCAGGGGAACACTGAAGCTTTCTTT.

The CDR3 DNA follows: TGTGCCAGCAGTTACTCCTCCGGACTAGCGGGGGGACAAGAGACCCAGTACTTC. Its protein is CASSYSSGLAGGQETQYF. This chain links TRBV6-2 or TRBV6-3 with TRBJ2-5; 14 nucleotides match TRBD2. The CDR3 has 18 residues. Trimming took 0 bases from V and 2 from J; bases not matched to a gene: 5. Germline V gene lookup returns CDR1 MNHEY and CDR2 SVGEGT.

In the case of this clonotype: This could be a read error, since a much larger clone is one nucleotide away. The rearrangement joins TRBV28 to TRBJ1-2, with TRBD1 as a possible D gene (6 bases). CDR1 and CDR2 (germline): MDHEN, SYDVKM. The CDR3 sequence is 13 residues long. This CDR3 is CAGSWTDTYGYTF. CDR3 bases: TGTGCCGGCAGCTGGACAGACACCTATGGCTACACCTTC.

In this sample, this clonotype turned up a few times. The genes are TRBV9 and TRBJ2-5, with 8 bases that match TRBD1. The CDR3 extends over 14 amino acids. The trim removed 3 bases at V and 7 bases at J, leaving 8 bases unmatched. Germline-derived CDR1 and CDR2 are SGDLS and YYNGEE. The CDR3 loop reads CASSGPGQGGTQYF. CDR3 bases: TGTGCCAGCAGCGGCCCAGGACAGGGAGGGACCCAGTACTTC.

The table lists this clonotype with a few counts. The chain uses TRBV7-3 and TRBJ1-1, with D hard to call. V lost 0 bases to trimming and J lost 6 bases, with 8 bases between them. Germline V gene data show CDR1 as SGHTA and CDR2 as FQGTGA. This CDR3 is 13 amino acids long. The CDR3: CASSLTGPAEAFF. CDR3 nucleotide sequence: TGTGCCAGCAGCTTAACAGGGCCAGCTGAAGCTTTCTTT.

Of note for this clonotype: A read error may be the cause here, since a much bigger clone is one base away. The V call is TRBV6-2 or TRBV6-3, the J call TRBJ2-7, with 13 bases that match TRBD2. J lost 4 bases, V lost 7 bases, and 13 bases had no gene match. CDR3 length equals 17 residues. Germline V gene data show CDR1 as MNHEY and CDR2 as SVGEGT. CDR3 in DNA: TGTGCCAGCACCGATTGGACTAGCGGGAGCCAGGCGTACGAGCAGTACTTC. Protein: CASTDWTSGSQAYEQYF.

This clonotype occurred many times. V and J are TRBV6-1 and TRBJ2-5, with 14 bases fitting TRBD2. Trimming cost V 7 bases and J 5 bases; bases outside gene matches: 6. The CDR3 contains 15 residues. In germline, CDR1 is MNHNS, CDR2 SASEGT. The CDR3 region is CASTHRLAGGETQYF. For the CDR3, the DNA is TGTGCCAGCACCCATCGACTAGCGGGGGGGGAGACCCAGTACTTC.

On this clonotype: This may arise from a read error, as a much more abundant clone is one base away. DNA of the CDR3: TGCAGCGTTGAATTTAGCTATGGCTACACCTTC. It translates to CSVEFSYGYTF. V and J are TRBV29-1 and TRBJ1-2; D is ambiguous. The CDR3 has 11 amino acids. The V and J ends lost 2 bases and 4 bases respectively, with 5 bases between them. Germline CDR1 and CDR2: SQVTM and ANQGSEA. Together with reference TRBV29-1 and TRBJ1-2, the CDR3 gives the full variable domain: SAVISQKPSRDICQRGTSLTIQCQVDSQVTMMFWYRQQPGQSLTLIATANQGSEATYESGFVIDKFPISRPNLTFSTLTVSNMSPEDSSIYLCSVEFSYGYTFGSGTRLTVV.